This T cell receptor beta chain was sequenced in a study of CD8 T cells in ankylosing spondylitis. Study findings and constraints: Reactive arthritis synovial fluid and blood were previously reported to contain some motif variants. A motif in TCR beta, a set of eight or nine highly homologous variants, appeared characteristic of ankylosing spondylitis blood. Disease-linked clones were found to be CD8+ and relatively rare in peripheral blood.

This clonotype came up a few times. Its antigen remains unidentified. Quantitative molecular-barcoded 5'-RACE generated the TCR beta libraries. TCRdb reanalysed the 5' RACE reads using MiXCR and keeps one entry per CDR3 protein. The repertoire holds 100,000 to 150,000 distinct CDR3 sequences, with roughly 15% as singletons. The clonotype originates from a male donor with ankylosing spondylitis. The sample comprised blood, either unsorted or a sorted T cell fraction (not recorded which).

For the CDR3, the DNA is TGTGCCAGCAGCCAATACGGGAATGAGCAGTTCTTC. Residues: CASSQYGNEQFF. The V call is TRBV4-2, the J call TRBJ2-1; D unclear. Germline CDR1 and CDR2: LGHNA and YNFKEQ. V was trimmed by 2 bases and J by 7 bases, leaving 6 bases between them. The CDR3 covers 12 residues.